The T cell receptor beta chain under discussion was sequenced for a study of blood T cell repertoires in COVID-19. Turning to the study itself: Sources were T cells, B-cell-depleted T cells, or PBMCs; the material itself was cDNA or gDNA.

Original processing notes: Amplified reference gene primers provided the basis for estimating nucleated cell counts. Assay used: immunoSEQ multiplex PCR; TCRdb lists only in-frame clones, some missing. D and trimming come from the DNA, and the V and J calls and clone size come from that table. Of more than 200,000 clones in the sample, 86% were seen once. The sample comprised peripheral blood. This clonotype originated in a young man with active or convalescent COVID-19.

The DNA of the CDR3 is TGTGCCAGCAGTGGGACAGGGTATAGCAATCAGCCCCAGCATTTT. This encodes CASSGTGYSNQPQHF. The rearrangement links TRBV2 to TRBJ1-5; 8 bases align to TRBD1. This CDR3 has 15 residues. Trimming at V came to 4 bases and at J to 0 bases, leaving 2 bases not matched to a gene. CDR1 SNHLY and CDR2 FYNNEI come from the germline V gene.